This T cell receptor beta chain stems from a study of T-cell reconstitution after alpha-beta-depleted transplantation in children. This CDR3 has 13 residues. Trimming removed 7 bases at V and 7 bases at J, with 13 bases between. Unique molecular identifiers were built into the TCRbeta library. TCRdb reprocessed the PCR reads with MiXCR, giving one entry per CDR3 protein. Here the sample spans over 550,000 distinct CDR3 sequences, under 12% being singletons. At least ten counts were recorded for this clonotype. The sample here was PBMCs from the stem cell graft donor, taken from the stem cell graft. This clonotype was obtained from a human donor who donated a stem cell graft to a child with acute myeloid leukemia. The gene calls are TRBV12-3 or TRBV12-4 and TRBJ2-2, with a weak D call TRBD2 (6 bases). CDR3: CASTLGGVGELFF. The CDR3 nucleotides read TGTGCCAGCACTCTCGGGGGTGTCGGGGAGCTGTTTTTT.